This is a list of T cell receptor beta chains from one sample in a study of shared T cell receptors in the human thymus. Method: immunoSEQ multiplex PCR; TCRdb's copy keeps in-frame clones and lacks some. This table has about 730,000 clones, roughly 85% appearing once. These sequences were also reported in another study, on human thymus T cells.

Sequences were obtained from thymocytes. The source is a girl under two years old with a congenital heart defect. Both conserved end residues are part of each CDR3. Fields, in order: D gene, CDR3 length, V gene, clone size, J gene, CDR3 protein, CDR3 DNA. D genes are given only for firm matches. A clone size is listed for some rows: how often the clone was seen (once, few, many), or a class if it is expanded.

NA	17	TRBV28	NA	TRBJ2-3	CASSLDSEGFSPDTQYF	TGTGCCAGCAGTTTAGATTCCGAGGGCTTCTCCCCAGATACGCAGTATTTT
TRBD1	15	TRBV7-6	NA	TRBJ2-7	CASSPGQGPPYEQYF	TGTGCCAGCAGCCCTGGACAGGGGCCACCCTACGAGCAGTACTTC
NA	11	TRBV20-1	few	TRBJ2-2	CSARALGELFF	TGCAGTGCTAGAGCTCTCGGGGAGCTGTTTTTT
NA	16	TRBV10-3	NA	TRBJ1-2	CAISGGQGAILGGYTF	TGTGCCATCAGTGGGGGGCAGGGAGCGATATTGGGTGGCTACACCTTC
NA	13	TRBV28	NA	TRBJ1-2	CASSFTELYGYTF	TGTGCCAGCAGTTTCACGGAGTTATATGGCTACACCTTC
TRBD1	17	TRBV4-1	NA	TRBJ2-7	CASSQDGWTGSSYEQYF	TGCGCCAGCAGCCAAGACGGTTGGACAGGCAGCTCCTACGAGCAGTACTTC
NA	14	TRBV2	NA	TRBJ1-5	CATKGGADDQPQHF	TGTGCCACCAAGGGAGGGGCAGATGATCAGCCCCAGCATTTT
NA	15	TRBV11-2	NA	TRBJ2-1	CASSLAGIPYNEQFF	TGTGCCAGCAGCTTAGCAGGGATCCCCTACAATGAGCAGTTCTTC
TRBD1	15	TRBV6-5	NA	TRBJ1-2	CASSGHGTGGNGYTF	TGTGCCAGCAGTGGTCACGGGACAGGGGGCAATGGCTACACCTTC
NA	15	TRBV4-1	NA	TRBJ1-6	CASSQVSHANSPLHF	TGCGCCAGCAGCCAAGTTTCCCATGCGAATTCCCCCCTCCACTTT
TRBD1	15	TRBV18	NA	TRBJ2-7	CASSPETGEGDEQYF	TGTGCCAGCTCACCGGAGACAGGGGAAGGGGACGAGCAGTACTTC